What follows are 2 T cell receptor beta chains derived from one specimen sequenced in a study of CD8+ T cells in alopecia areata. The treatment here: oral pan-JAK inhibitor, 5-10 mg twice daily. Once RNA had been extracted, it was reverse transcribed into cDNA to act as the sequencing template. The protocol was immunoSEQ multiplex PCR, while the TCRdb copy is restricted to in-frame clones and leaves out a portion. The sample holds 180,000 or so clones, approximately 50% seen once. This material consisted of CD8+ T cells sorted from blood, taken around week 52, from a patient treated with tofacitinib. These TCRs come from a human donor with alopecia areata.

CDR3 nucleotide sequence: TGTGCCAGCTCACCACAGACTTTACACAATCAGCCCCAGCATTTT. Translating gives CASSPQTLHNQPQHF. The chain joins TRBV18 to TRBJ1-5, with D hard to call. CDR3 length: 15 residues. V was cut by 1 base and J by 3 bases, with 10 bases left in between. Germline V lookup: CDR1 KGHSH, CDR2 LQKENI.

This clone was seen only a few times. V is TRBV7-2 and J is TRBJ2-2; 8 positions match TRBD2. J was trimmed by 6 bases and V by 1 base; bases with no gene match: 7. The CDR3 has 16 residues. Per germline, CDR1 SGHTA and CDR2 FQGNSA. The CDR3 DNA reads as TGTGCCAGCAGCTTAGGGACTAGCCTTAGGGCCGGGGAGCTGTTTTTT. Amino acid sequence: CASSLGTSLRAGELFF.